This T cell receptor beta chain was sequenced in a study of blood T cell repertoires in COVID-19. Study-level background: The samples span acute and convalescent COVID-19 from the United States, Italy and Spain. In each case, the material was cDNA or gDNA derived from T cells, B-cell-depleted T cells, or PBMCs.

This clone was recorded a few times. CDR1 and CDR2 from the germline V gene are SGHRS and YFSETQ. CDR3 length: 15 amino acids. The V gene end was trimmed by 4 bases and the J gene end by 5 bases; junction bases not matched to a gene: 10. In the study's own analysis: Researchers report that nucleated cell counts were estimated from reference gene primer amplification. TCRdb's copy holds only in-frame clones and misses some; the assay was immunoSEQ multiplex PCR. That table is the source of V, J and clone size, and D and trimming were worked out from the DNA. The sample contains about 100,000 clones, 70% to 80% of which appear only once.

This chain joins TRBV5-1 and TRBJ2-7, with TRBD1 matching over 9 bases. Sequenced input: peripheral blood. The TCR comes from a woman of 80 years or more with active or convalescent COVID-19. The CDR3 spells CASSRAGTGNHEQYF. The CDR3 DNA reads TGCGCCAGCAGCCGCGCCGGGACAGGGAATCACGAGCAGTACTTC.